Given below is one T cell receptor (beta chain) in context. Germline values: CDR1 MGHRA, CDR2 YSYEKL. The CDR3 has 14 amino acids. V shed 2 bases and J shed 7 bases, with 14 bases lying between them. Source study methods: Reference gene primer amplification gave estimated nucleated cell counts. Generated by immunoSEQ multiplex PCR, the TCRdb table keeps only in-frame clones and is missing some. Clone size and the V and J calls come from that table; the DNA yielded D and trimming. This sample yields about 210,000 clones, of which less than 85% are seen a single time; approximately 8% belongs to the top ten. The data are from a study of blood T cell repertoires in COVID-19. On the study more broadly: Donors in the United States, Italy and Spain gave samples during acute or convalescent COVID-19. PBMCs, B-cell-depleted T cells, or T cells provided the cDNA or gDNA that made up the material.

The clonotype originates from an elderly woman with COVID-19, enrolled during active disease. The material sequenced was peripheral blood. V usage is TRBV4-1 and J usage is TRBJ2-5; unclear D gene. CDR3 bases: TGCGCCAGCAGCCAACGTACTATTACTACGACCCAGTACTTC. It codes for CASSQRTITTTQYF.